This TCR beta chain appears in the sequencing data of a study of T cell responses to AZD1222 COVID-19 vaccine. Study results and limitations: The donors showed a predominance of white British ancestry and of females, with possible underestimation of clonal diversity. Dominant CD4 TCR responses targeted spike regions 160-218 and 743-854. The peak T cell response came first, and repertoires were sampled only after it.

Some clones are missing from TCRdb's copy, which holds only in-frame ones; the method was immunoSEQ multiplex PCR. Found here are about 120,000 clones, roughly 88% of them singletons; the top ten hold almost 9.5%. In the case of this clone: Its specificity is not known.

In germline, CDR1 is GTSNPN, CDR2 SVGIG (reference sequence). The CDR3 covers 11 residues. Trimming shortened V by 2 bases and J by 10 bases, and 11 bases separated the two germline ends. Sequenced material: peripheral blood, taken on day 0 of AZD1222 vaccination. This clonotype originated in an adult in good health. The genes are TRBV30 and TRBJ1-1, with D tentatively TRBD1 (6 bases). This CDR3 is CAWSRGRSAFF. The DNA for the CDR3 is TGTGCCTGGAGTCGGGGGCGCTCAGCTTTCTTT. Drawing the rest from reference TRBV30 and TRBJ1-1, the complete variable domain is SQTIHQWPATLVQPVGSPLSLECTVEGTSNPNLYWYRQAAGRGLQLLFYSVGIGQISSEVPQNLSASRPQDRQFILSSKKLLLSDSGFYLCAWSRGRSAFFGQGTRLTVV.